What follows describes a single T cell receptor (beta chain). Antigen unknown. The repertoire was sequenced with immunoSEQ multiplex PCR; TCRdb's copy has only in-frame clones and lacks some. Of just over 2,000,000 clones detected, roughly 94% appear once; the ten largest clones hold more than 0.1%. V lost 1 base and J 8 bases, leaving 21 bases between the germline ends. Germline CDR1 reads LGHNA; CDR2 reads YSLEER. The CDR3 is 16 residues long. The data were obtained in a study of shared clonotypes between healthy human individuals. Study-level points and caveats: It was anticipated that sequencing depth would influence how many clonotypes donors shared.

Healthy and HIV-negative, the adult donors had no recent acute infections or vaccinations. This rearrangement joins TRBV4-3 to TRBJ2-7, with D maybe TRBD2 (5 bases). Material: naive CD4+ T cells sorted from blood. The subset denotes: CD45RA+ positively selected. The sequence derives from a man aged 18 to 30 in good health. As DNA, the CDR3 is TGCGCCAGCAGCCAAGTTCGGGGTGGACTTCCCCTCAAGCAGTACTTC. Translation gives CASSQVRGGLPLKQYF.